This T cell receptor (beta chain) was observed in a study of cytomegalovirus exposure and HLA in healthy donors. Use of 60 Vbeta and 13 Jbeta primers characterized the PCR. Libraries were prepared by immunoSEQ multiplex PCR; TCRdb keeps only in-frame clonotypes and omits some of them. The data contain some 120,000 clones, 74% of them singletons. The germline V and J ends were trimmed by 1 base and 5 bases, with 12 bases remaining between them. This CDR3 region has 15 residues. Germline values: CDR1 LNHDA, CDR2 SQIVND (reference sequence). The sample taken for sequencing was PBMCs. The source is a woman aged 50 to 65 in good health and CMV-seropositive. The J gene is TRBJ1-5, the V gene TRBV19; D gene ambiguous. CDR3 sequence reads: CASSIVGGPDQPQHF. CDR3 in DNA: TGTGCCAGTAGTATAGTTGGAGGGCCCGATCAGCCCCAGCATTTT.